The rows below give T cell receptor beta chains drawn from one sample of a study of blood T cell repertoires in COVID-19. Only in-frame clones appear in the TCRdb table, and some are missing; sequencing was by immunoSEQ multiplex PCR. The profile shows 130,000 or so clones, about 77% of them singletons. The specimen was peripheral blood. The receptors derive from a man older than 75 with acute or convalescent COVID-19. Each CDR3 is given with its conserved first and last residue. Each record gives: clone size, J gene, D gene, V gene, CDR3 DNA, CDR3 protein. D genes are given only for firm matches. Expanded clones get a size class; other rows say once, few or many, or leave the size out.

.,TRBJ1-6,TRBD1,TRBV6-5,TGTGCCAGCAGTTATACAGGGGATAATTCACCCCTCCACTTT,CASSYTGDNSPLHF
.,TRBJ1-6,.,TRBV25-1,TGTGCCAGCAGTGAGCAGTCCTATAATTCACCCCTCCACTTT,CASSEQSYNSPLHF
.,TRBJ1-2,.,TRBV3-1/TRBV3-2,TGTGCCAGCAGCCAAGCTGCCGGTGCCTATGGCTACACCTTC,CASSQAAGAYGYTF
.,TRBJ1-4,.,TRBV5-1,TGCGCCAGCAGCTCGGACAGAGCAACTAATGAAAAACTGTTTTTT,CASSSDRATNEKLFF
.,TRBJ2-2,.,TRBV7-2,TGTGCCAGCAGCTTACAGGGAACCGGGGAGCTGTTTTTT,CASSLQGTGELFF
.,TRBJ1-5,TRBD1,TRBV29-1,TGCAGCGCCTTTGAGGGGGCAGGCCCTCCCCAGCATTTT,CSAFEGAGPPQHF
once,TRBJ1-2,.,TRBV4-2,TGTGCCAGCAGCCAAGATCCAACCGAGGCATATGGCTACACCTTC,CASSQDPTEAYGYTF
.,TRBJ1-5,.,TRBV7-2,TGTGCCAGCAGCTTAGGCGGGACGCTCCGCAATCAGCCCCAGCATTTT,CASSLGGTLRNQPQHF
.,TRBJ2-1,.,TRBV28,TGTGCCAGCAGTATCCATTTGAGCTCCTACAATGAGCAGTTCTTC,CASSIHLSSYNEQFF
.,TRBJ2-1,TRBD1,TRBV3-1/TRBV3-2,TGTGCCAGCAGCCTTGCGACAGGGGAGCAGTTCTTC,CASSLATGEQFF
.,TRBJ2-7,TRBD1,TRBV19,TGTGCCAGTAGTTTAGCCGGGACAGGGAACGAGCAGTACTTC,CASSLAGTGNEQYF
.,TRBJ2-7,.,TRBV4-1,TGCGCCAGCAGCCAAGCCCTGGATAGCATCTCCTCCTACGAGCAGTACTTC,CASSQALDSISSYEQYF
.,TRBJ2-2,.,TRBV6-6,TGTGCCAGCAGTTACGTAGGGAGCGGGGAGCTGTTTTTT,CASSYVGSGELFF
.,TRBJ1-5,TRBD1,TRBV5-1,TGCGCCAGCAGCTTGGGTTACACAGGGGGCGTAAGCAATCAGCCCCAGCATTTT,CASSLGYTGGVSNQPQHF
.,TRBJ2-3,.,TRBV6-5,TGTGCCAGCAGCCCACCGACTAGGGATACGCAGTATTTT,CASSPPTRDTQYF
.,TRBJ1-4,TRBD1,TRBV5-5,TGTGCCAGCAGCTCTAACCCGATGGGACAGGGAAATGAAAAACTGTTTTTT,CASSSNPMGQGNEKLFF
.,TRBJ2-1,TRBD2,TRBV16,TGTGCCAGCAGACCCATTTCTAGCGGGGGGGCCTTGGAGCAGTTCTTC,CASRPISSGGALEQFF
.,TRBJ2-7,TRBD1,TRBV5-1,TGCGCCAGCAGCTTGCCCGGGACAGGGGTGTCCGAGCAGTACTTC,CASSLPGTGVSEQYF
.,TRBJ2-3,.,TRBV10-3,TGTGCCACCAAGAGGGGGTCTAGCACAGATACGCAGTATTTT,CATKRGSSTDTQYF
.,TRBJ2-3,.,TRBV3-1/TRBV3-2,TGTGCCAGCAGCCAAGAGTGGTCAGCGGGTACTACATGGGATACGCAGTATTTT,CASSQEWSAGTTWDTQYF
.,TRBJ1-2,TRBD1,TRBV13,TGTGCCAGCAGCTTAGGGACAGGGGCCTCCAACTATGGCTACACCTTC,CASSLGTGASNYGYTF
once,TRBJ2-7,.,TRBV9,TGTGCCAGCACCGTGCGGGGCTTAAACGACGACGAGCAGTACTTC,CASTVRGLNDDEQYF
.,TRBJ2-5,TRBD1,TRBV7-9,TGTGCCAGCAGCCCAAGGGGTGGGACAGGCCCAGAGACCCAGTACTTC,CASSPRGGTGPETQYF
many,TRBJ2-7,TRBD1,TRBV7-8,TGTGCCAGCAGCCTTCTCGGGACAGGGGGCTACGAGCAGTACTTC,CASSLLGTGGYEQYF
.,TRBJ2-7,.,TRBV6-1,TGTGCCAGCAGTGAATATATAACAGAAGGATCCTACGAGCAGTACTTC,CASSEYITEGSYEQYF
.,TRBJ1-2,TRBD1,TRBV5-1,TGCGCCAGCAGCTTGGATCCCGGGACAGGGGGTCTTGGCTACACCTTC,CASSLDPGTGGLGYTF
few,TRBJ1-5,.,TRBV3-1/TRBV3-2,TGTGCCAGCAGCCAGACAGGCCAGCGTCAGCCCCAGCATTTT,CASSQTGQRQPQHF
.,TRBJ1-4,.,TRBV2,TGTGCCAGCACCCCGGGGGGGTTGAATGAAAAACTGTTTTTT,CASTPGGLNEKLFF
.,TRBJ2-6,.,TRBV3-1/TRBV3-2,TGTGCCAGCAGCCAGACACTTTCTGGGGCCAACGTCCTGACTTTC,CASSQTLSGANVLTF
.,TRBJ1-1,TRBD1,TRBV7-8,TGTGCCAGCAGCGCGACCGGGACAGGGCCCGAAGCTTTCTTT,CASSATGTGPEAFF
.,TRBJ2-3,.,TRBV5-1,TGCGCCAGCAGCTTTAAGGGGGTTGCAGATACGCAGTATTTT,CASSFKGVADTQYF
.,TRBJ2-7,.,TRBV7-8,TGTGCCAGCAGCTCAGAGACAGGCGGCCTCTCCTACGAGCAGTACTTC,CASSSETGGLSYEQYF
.,TRBJ2-5,.,TRBV29-1,TGCAGCGCCAGGGGAGCGGGGGAGACCCAGTACTTC,CSARGAGETQYF
.,TRBJ1-6,.,TRBV7-7,TGTGCCAGCAGCTTAGAACGGAATTCACCCCTCCACTTT,CASSLERNSPLHF
.,TRBJ2-4,.,TRBV9,TGTGCCAGCAGCTACACCGGGGAAGGGTATCAGTACTTC,CASSYTGEGYQYF
.,TRBJ2-2,TRBD2,TRBV6-5,TGTGCCAGCAGGACTCGACTAGCGGGCACCGGGGAGCTGTTTTTT,CASRTRLAGTGELFF
.,TRBJ2-5,.,TRBV5-4,TGTGCCAGCAGCTACGAAGGGGGTACAGAGACCCAGTACTTC,CASSYEGGTETQYF
.,TRBJ1-5,.,TRBV12-5,TGTGCTAGTGGTTTGTATGTCGGGTTCTGGTCCGATCAGCCCCAGCATTTT,CASGLYVGFWSDQPQHF
.,TRBJ2-2,.,TRBV28,TGTGCCAGCAGTTTAGGGCAGGGGGGACCCGGGGAGCTGTTTTTT,CASSLGQGGPGELFF
.,TRBJ2-2,.,TRBV5-4,TGTGCCAGCAGCTTGGGGACACGAAGGAGCGGGGAGCTGTTTTTT,CASSLGTRRSGELFF
.,TRBJ2-5,TRBD2,TRBV5-4,TGTGCCAGCAGCTTGGAGTGGACTAGCGGGGGCCAAGAGACCCAGTACTTC,CASSLEWTSGGQETQYF
.,TRBJ2-1,TRBD2,TRBV3-1/TRBV3-2,TGTGCCAGCAGCCAAGTTTTACTAGCGGGGGGGCTTAGAGGGAATGAGCAGTTCTTC,CASSQVLLAGGLRGNEQFF
.,TRBJ1-6,.,TRBV19,TGTGCCGATAGACAGTTCAGGAGCTCCTATAATTCACCCCTCCACTTT,CADRQFRSSYNSPLHF
.,TRBJ1-1,TRBD1,TRBV5-1,TGCGCCAGCAGACAAGCCACAGGGGGCGAAACTGAAGCTTTCTTT,CASRQATGGETEAFF
.,TRBJ2-7,.,TRBV5-3,TGTGCCAGAAGCTTGGGGGCAGAGATATTCTACGAGCAGTACTTC,CARSLGAEIFYEQYF
.,TRBJ2-1,.,TRBV5-1,TGCGCCAGCAGCTTGGTCCCAGGGTCCAACAATGAGCAGTTCTTC,CASSLVPGSNNEQFF
once,TRBJ2-2,.,TRBV10-1,TGCGCCAGCAAAGCAGAACCGGGGGACAGCCCGTTGCACGGGGAGCTGTTTTTT,CASKAEPGDSPLHGELFF
.,TRBJ2-3,.,TRBV9,TGTGCCAGCAGCGTGTATTCGACGGGGGATCTGGGTACGCAGTATTTT,CASSVYSTGDLGTQYF
.,TRBJ1-2,TRBD1,TRBV7-2,TGTGCCAGCAGCCCAGTGGAACGACAGGGGTCCAATGGCTACACCTTC,CASSPVERQGSNGYTF
.,TRBJ2-7,TRBD1,TRBV5-1,TGCGCCAGCCAGAACCTCGGGACAGGGAGTAGCGAGCAGTACTTC,CASQNLGTGSSEQYF
.,TRBJ2-3,.,TRBV5-6,TGTGCCAGCAGCTTGACAGCCCGCACAGATACGCAGTATTTT,CASSLTARTDTQYF
.,TRBJ1-2,TRBD1,TRBV6-5,TGTGCCAGCAGTTACTCGAGAGGGGGCGGAGATGGCTACACCTTC,CASSYSRGGGDGYTF
.,TRBJ2-5,.,TRBV11-1,TGTGCCAGCAGCTTCCGAGAGACCCAGTACTTC,CASSFRETQYF
.,TRBJ2-5,.,TRBV5-1,TGCGCCAGCAGCTCCCAGAACCCCTCAGAGACCCAGTACTTC,CASSSQNPSETQYF
.,TRBJ1-4,.,TRBV13,TGTGCCAGCAGCTTATGGGGCGGCGATGAAAAACTGTTTTTT,CASSLWGGDEKLFF
.,TRBJ2-3,TRBD2,TRBV11-2,TGTGCCAGCAGCTCCGGACTAGCGGGGGGGCTGGATACGCAGTATTTT,CASSSGLAGGLDTQYF